The rows below give T cell receptor beta chains drawn from one sample of a study of regulatory T cells in long-lasting Graves disease. One entry per CDR3 protein, called by TCRdb with MiXCR from the multiplex PCR reads. The table records about 240,000 distinct CDR3 sequences, roughly 21% of them present only once. The material sequenced was peripheral blood mononuclear cells (PBMCs), taken at new diagnosis, from a patient treated with antithyroid drugs. These TCRs come from a female donor with Graves disease. Both conserved end residues are part of each CDR3. D genes are given only for firm matches. The size of a clone is reported for some rows only, either as once, few or many, or as a class for expanded clones.

>-|TRBJ1-6|many|TRBV27
TGTGCCAGCAGTTTAGCCCAACGCTCCTATAATTCACCCCTCCACTTT
CASSLAQRSYNSPLHF
>-|TRBJ1-4|many|TRBV5-1
TGCGCCAGCGGGACCCAACCATCAACTAATGAAAAACTGTTTTTT
CASGTQPSTNEKLFF
>TRBD1|TRBJ2-1|many|TRBV28
TGTGCCAGCAGTTTATCGGGACAGGGGGCCGATGAGCAGTTCTTC
CASSLSGQGADEQFF
>-|TRBJ2-5|-|TRBV12-3/TRBV12-4
TGTGCCAGCAGCCCCCTCGGGACCGAGCAAGAGACCCAGTACTTC
CASSPLGTEQETQYF
>TRBD1|TRBJ2-1|few|TRBV7-2
TGCGCCAGCAGCCAAGAGCCGGGACAGGGGTTCGGTGAGCAGTTCTTC
CASSQEPGQGFGEQFF
>TRBD2|TRBJ2-5|-|TRBV20-1
TGCAGTGCTAGAGATCGGGTGCTAGCGGCTCTCCAAGAGACCCAGTACTTC
CSARDRVLAALQETQYF
>-|TRBJ2-5|many|TRBV7-3
TGTGCCAGCAGCTTAACGTACCAAGAGACCCAGTACTTC
CASSLTYQETQYF
>TRBD1|TRBJ1-1|few|TRBV29-1
TGCAGCGTTACAGGGGGAAGGGGCACTGAAGCTTTCTTT
CSVTGGRGTEAFF
>-|TRBJ2-1|many|TRBV7-9
TGTGCCAGCAGCGGCGCATGGGGGCCTGAGCAGTTCTTC
CASSGAWGPEQFF
>-|TRBJ2-2|-|TRBV19
TGTGCCAGTAGGGACAGCTGGAGGACCGGGGAGCTGTTTTTT
CASRDSWRTGELFF
>TRBD1|TRBJ2-2|many|TRBV5-1
TGCGCCAGCAGCTTTACAGGGGGTTCGAACACCGGGGAGCTGTTTTTT
CASSFTGGSNTGELFF
>TRBD2|TRBJ2-7|many|TRBV6-2/TRBV6-3
TGTGCCAGCAGTTATCAGGCTAGCGGCGAGCAGTACTTC
CASSYQASGEQYF
>TRBD1|TRBJ1-6|many|TRBV7-2
TGTGCCAGCAGCCTCGGACAGGGAGAATCACCCCTCCACTTT
CASSLGQGESPLHF
>-|TRBJ1-2|-|TRBV9
TGTGCCAGCCGGAGAGATTGGACAGCTCCGGGAGGGAACTATGGCTACACCTTC
CASRRDWTAPGGNYGYTF
>-|TRBJ1-5|many|TRBV10-3
TGTGCCATCAGTGAAACTTCAAATCAGCCCCAGCATTTT
CAISETSNQPQHF
>-|TRBJ2-2|many|TRBV6-2/TRBV6-3
TGTGCCAGCACCGAATGGGACAACACCGGGGAGCTGTTTTTT
CASTEWDNTGELFF
>-|TRBJ2-7|many|TRBV2
TGTGCCAGCAAACTAGCCGGTTTCGAGCAGTACTTC
CASKLAGFEQYF
>-|TRBJ2-5|many|TRBV11-2
TGTGCCAGCAGCTTAAAGAGGGAGACCCAGTACTTC
CASSLKRETQYF
>-|TRBJ1-1|few|TRBV19
TGTGCCAGTAGTATGACGGGAGTCACTGAAGCTTTCTTT
CASSMTGVTEAFF
>-|TRBJ1-1|many|TRBV6-2/TRBV6-3
TGTGCCAGCAGTAACCGGGGGGGGAGGGGGATCACTGAAGCTTTCTTT
CASSNRGGRGITEAFF
>-|TRBJ1-2|-|TRBV20-1
TGCAGTGCTTACAGACAGGCCAACAACTATGGCTACACCTTC
CSAYRQANNYGYTF
>-|TRBJ2-4|-|TRBV7-9
TGTGCCAGCAGCCAAGAGTTGTATCTTGAAAACATTCAGTACTTC
CASSQELYLENIQYF
>-|TRBJ2-6|many|TRBV5-1
TGCGCCAGCCGAGTCGAACCCTCTGGGGCCAACGTCCTGACTTTC
CASRVEPSGANVLTF
>TRBD1|TRBJ2-7|-|TRBV7-8
TGTGCCAGCAGAAGTGACAGGGCCGGTTATTGGGAGCTCGAGCAGTACTTC
CASRSDRAGYWELEQYF
>-|TRBJ2-7|many|TRBV4-1
TGCGCCAGCAGCCAAGAGGACGAGCAGTACTTC
CASSQEDEQYF
>TRBD2|TRBJ2-1|many|TRBV7-2
TGTGCCAGCAGCTTTAGTCTAGCGGGAGGTGGTAATGAGCAGTTCTTC
CASSFSLAGGGNEQFF
>-|TRBJ2-3|many|TRBV3-1
TGTGCCAGCAGCCAAGGACCGAAAGATACGCAGTATTTT
CASSQGPKDTQYF
>TRBD2|TRBJ2-5|-|TRBV7-3
TGTGCCAGCGGACTAGCGTTCGGGGAGACCCAGTACTTC
CASGLAFGETQYF
>-|TRBJ2-5|-|TRBV25-1
TGTGCCAGCAGGACGGGGTCCCAAGAGACCCAGTACTTC
CASRTGSQETQYF
>-|TRBJ1-1|-|TRBV6-1
TGTGCCAGCAGACGGACAAAATGGACTGAAGCTTTCTTT
CASRRTKWTEAFF
>-|TRBJ1-5|many|TRBV6-2/TRBV6-3
TGTGCCAGCAGTTACTCGAGGCAGGAAGGACAGCCCCAGCATTTT
CASSYSRQEGQPQHF
>TRBD2|TRBJ2-1|many|TRBV12-3/TRBV12-4
TGTGCCAGCAGCCAAGCGGGGGGGCGGTACAATGAGCAGTTCTTC
CASSQAGGRYNEQFF
>TRBD2|TRBJ2-1|few|TRBV4-1
TGCGCCAGCAGCCAAGAGTCGGTAGCGGGGGCATACAATGAGCAGTTCTTC
CASSQESVAGAYNEQFF
>-|TRBJ2-2|few|TRBV19
TGTGCCAGTGGGGACTTCGCGAACACCGGGGAGCTGTTTTTT
CASGDFANTGELFF
>-|TRBJ2-1|many|TRBV28
TGTGCCAGCAGTTTAGTAGACGGCCAGCAGTTCTTC
CASSLVDGQQFF
>-|TRBJ1-2|-|TRBV6-1
TGTGCCAGCAGTCCCGATTCGACAAACTATGGCTACACCTTC
CASSPDSTNYGYTF
>TRBD1|TRBJ2-6|-|TRBV6-1
TGTGCCAGCAGTCTCCAGGGGGCGCACCCTGGGGCCAACGTCCTGACTTTC
CASSLQGAHPGANVLTF
>-|TRBJ1-1|-|TRBV19
TGTGCCAGTAGCCCCCTGGGTGTTGAGAACACTGAAGCTTTCTTT
CASSPLGVENTEAFF
>-|TRBJ2-2|many|TRBV5-1
TGCGCCAGCAGCTTGGGGCAGTCAAACGGGGAGCTGTTTTTT
CASSLGQSNGELFF
>-|TRBJ2-7|many|TRBV20-1
TGCAGTGCCAGCCAAGGTGGCGAGCAGTACTTC
CSASQGGEQYF
>TRBD1|TRBJ2-7|-|TRBV5-5
TGTGCCAGCAGCAGCCGGGACAGCTACGAGCAGTACTTC
CASSSRDSYEQYF
>TRBD2|TRBJ2-1|many|TRBV6-2/TRBV6-3
TGTGCCAGCCGGTTACTAGCGGGAAAACATGGGGATGAGCAGTTCTTC
CASRLLAGKHGDEQFF
>-|TRBJ2-7|-|TRBV6-9
TGTGCCAGCAGTTCCTGGCAGGGGCACTACGAGCAGTACTTC
CASSSWQGHYEQYF
>TRBD2|TRBJ2-4|many|TRBV6-1
TGTGCCAGCAGACTAGCGGGACTAGCCAAAAACATTCAGTACTTC
CASRLAGLAKNIQYF
>-|TRBJ2-1|many|TRBV4-2
TGTGCCAGCAGCCAAGATCGGGACAATGAGCAGTTCTTC
CASSQDRDNEQFF
>-|TRBJ1-4|many|TRBV3-2
TGTGCCAGCAGCCAAGATACGGACGGACTGTTTTTT
CASSQDTDGLFF
>-|TRBJ2-3|many|TRBV27
TGTGCCAGCAGCCCCGGGGGAGGTCGAGCAGATACGCAGTATTTT
CASSPGGGRADTQYF
>-|TRBJ1-6|many|TRBV6-1
TGTGCCAGCAGCAGGTCTTCAGCGGCACCCCTCCACTTT
CASSRSSAAPLHF
>-|TRBJ1-1|-|TRBV12-3/TRBV12-4
TGTGCCAGCAGTTTGGTATTAGGGGTTGAAGCTTTCTTT
CASSLVLGVEAFF